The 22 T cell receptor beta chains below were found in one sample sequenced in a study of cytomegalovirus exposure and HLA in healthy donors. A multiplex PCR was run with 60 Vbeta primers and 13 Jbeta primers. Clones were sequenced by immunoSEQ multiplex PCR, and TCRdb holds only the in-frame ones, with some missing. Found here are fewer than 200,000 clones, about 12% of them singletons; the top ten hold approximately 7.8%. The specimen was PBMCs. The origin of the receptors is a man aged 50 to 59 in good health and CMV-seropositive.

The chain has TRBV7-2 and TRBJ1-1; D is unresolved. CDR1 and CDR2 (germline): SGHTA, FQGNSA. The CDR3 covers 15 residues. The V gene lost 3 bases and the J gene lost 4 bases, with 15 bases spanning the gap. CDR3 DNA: TGTGCCAGCAGCTTCGCTTCCTTAAGGAGCACTGAAGCTTTCTTT. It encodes CASSFASLRSTEAFF.

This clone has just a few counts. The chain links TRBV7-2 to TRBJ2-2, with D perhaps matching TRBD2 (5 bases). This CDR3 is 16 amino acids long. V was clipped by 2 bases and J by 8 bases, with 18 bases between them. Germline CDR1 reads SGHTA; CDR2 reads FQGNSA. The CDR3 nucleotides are TGTGCCAGCAGCTTAAGCGGAGCAACCCAGAGTGGGGAGCTGTTTTTT. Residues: CASSLSGATQSGELFF.

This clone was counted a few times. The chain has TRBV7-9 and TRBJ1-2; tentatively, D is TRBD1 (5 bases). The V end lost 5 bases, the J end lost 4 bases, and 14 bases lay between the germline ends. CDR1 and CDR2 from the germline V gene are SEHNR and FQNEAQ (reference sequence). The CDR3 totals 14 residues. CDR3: CASSQGQGGYGYTF. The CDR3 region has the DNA TGTGCCAGCAGCCAAGGACAAGGTGGCTATGGCTACACCTTC.

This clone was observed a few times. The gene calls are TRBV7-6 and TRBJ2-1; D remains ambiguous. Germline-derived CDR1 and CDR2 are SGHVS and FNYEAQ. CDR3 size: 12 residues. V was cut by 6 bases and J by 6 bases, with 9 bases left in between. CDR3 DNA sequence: TGTGCCAGCAGTCCCGGCGGCAATGAGCAGTTCTTC. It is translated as CASSPGGNEQFF.

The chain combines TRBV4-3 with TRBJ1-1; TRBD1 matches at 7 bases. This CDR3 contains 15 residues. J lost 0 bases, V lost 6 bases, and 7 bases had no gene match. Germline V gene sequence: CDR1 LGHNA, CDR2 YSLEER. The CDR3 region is CASSHRGPMNTEAFF. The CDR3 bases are TGCGCCAGCAGTCACAGGGGACCCATGAACACTGAAGCTTTCTTT.

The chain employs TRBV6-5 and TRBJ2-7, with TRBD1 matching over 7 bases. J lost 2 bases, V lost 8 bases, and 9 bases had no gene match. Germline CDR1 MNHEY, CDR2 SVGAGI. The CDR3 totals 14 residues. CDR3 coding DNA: TGTGCCAGCCACTCCTCGACAGGGACCTACGAGCAGTACGTC. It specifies CASHSSTGTYEQYV.

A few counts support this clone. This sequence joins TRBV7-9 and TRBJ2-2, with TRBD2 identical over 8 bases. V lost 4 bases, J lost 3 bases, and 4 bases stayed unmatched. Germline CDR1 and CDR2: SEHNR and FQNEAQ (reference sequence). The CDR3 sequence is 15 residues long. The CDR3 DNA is TGTGCCAGCAGCTCCGTACTAGCGGACACCGGGGAGCTGTTTTTT. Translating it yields CASSSVLADTGELFF.

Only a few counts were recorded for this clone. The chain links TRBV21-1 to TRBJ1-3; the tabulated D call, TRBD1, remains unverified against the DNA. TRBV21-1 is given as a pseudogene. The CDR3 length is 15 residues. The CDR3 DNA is TGTGCCAGCAGCGAACAGGGGGCCAGTGGAAACACCATATATTTT. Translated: CASSEQGASGNTIYF.

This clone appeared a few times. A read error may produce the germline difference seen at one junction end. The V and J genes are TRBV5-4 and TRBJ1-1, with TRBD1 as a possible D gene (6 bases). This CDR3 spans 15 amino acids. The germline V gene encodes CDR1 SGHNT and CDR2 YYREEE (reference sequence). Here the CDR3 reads CASSPKQGGSTKAFF. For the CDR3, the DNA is TGTGCCAGCAGCCCAAAACAGGGAGGGAGCACTAAAGCTTTCTTT.

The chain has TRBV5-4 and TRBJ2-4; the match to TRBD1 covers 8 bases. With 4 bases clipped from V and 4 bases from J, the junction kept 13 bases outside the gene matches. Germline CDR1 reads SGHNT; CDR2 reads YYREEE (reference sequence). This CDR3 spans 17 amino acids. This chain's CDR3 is CASSDRQGLTLKNIQYF. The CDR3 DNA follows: TGTGCCAGCAGCGATCGACAGGGGTTGACGTTGAAAAACATTCAGTACTTC. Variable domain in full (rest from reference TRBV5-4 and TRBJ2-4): ETGVTQSPTHLIKTRGQQVTLRCSSQSGHNTVSWYQQALGQGPQFIFQYYREEENGRGNFPPRFSGLQFPNYSSELNVNALELDDSALYLCASSDRQGLTLKNIQYFGAGTRLSVL.

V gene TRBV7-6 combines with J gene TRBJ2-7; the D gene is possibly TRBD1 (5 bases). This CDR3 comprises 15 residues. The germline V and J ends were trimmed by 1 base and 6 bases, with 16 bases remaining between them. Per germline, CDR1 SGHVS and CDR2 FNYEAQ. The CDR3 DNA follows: TGTGCCAGCAGCTTAGAACCGACGACAGACGGCGAGCAGTACTTC. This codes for CASSLEPTTDGEQYF.

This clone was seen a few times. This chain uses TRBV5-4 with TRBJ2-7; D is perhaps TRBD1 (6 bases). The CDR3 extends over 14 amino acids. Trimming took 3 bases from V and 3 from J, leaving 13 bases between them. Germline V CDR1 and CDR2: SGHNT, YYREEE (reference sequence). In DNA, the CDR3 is TGTGCCAGCAGCTCCGACAGGCGCGACTACGAGCAGTACGTC. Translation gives CASSSDRRDYEQYV.

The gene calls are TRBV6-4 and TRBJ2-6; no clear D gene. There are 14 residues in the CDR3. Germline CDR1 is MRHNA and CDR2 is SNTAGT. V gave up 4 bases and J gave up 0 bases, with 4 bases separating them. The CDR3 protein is CASSALSGANVLTF. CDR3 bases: TGTGCCAGCAGTGCACTCTCTGGGGCCAACGTCCTGACTTTC.

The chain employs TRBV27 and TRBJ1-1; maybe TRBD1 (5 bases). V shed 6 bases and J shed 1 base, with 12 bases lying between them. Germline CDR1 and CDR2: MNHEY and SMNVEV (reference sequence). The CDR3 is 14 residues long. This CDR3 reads CASSFFGGNTEAFF. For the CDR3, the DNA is TGTGCCAGCAGCTTTTTCGGGGGGAACACTGAAGCTTTCTTT.

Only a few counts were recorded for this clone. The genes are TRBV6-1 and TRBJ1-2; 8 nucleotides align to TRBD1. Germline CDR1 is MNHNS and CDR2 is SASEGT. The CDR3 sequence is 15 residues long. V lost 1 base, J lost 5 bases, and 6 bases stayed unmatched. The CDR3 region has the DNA TGTGCCAGCAGTGAAGGGGTGACAGGGGTTTATGGCTACACCTTC. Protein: CASSEGVTGVYGYTF.

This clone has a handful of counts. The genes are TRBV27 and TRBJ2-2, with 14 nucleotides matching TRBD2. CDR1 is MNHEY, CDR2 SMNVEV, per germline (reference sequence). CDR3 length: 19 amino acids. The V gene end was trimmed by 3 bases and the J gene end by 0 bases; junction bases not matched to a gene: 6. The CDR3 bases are TGTGCCAGCAGTTTGAGACTAGCGGGGGGGTTCGCGAACACCGGGGAGCTGTTTTTT. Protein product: CASSLRLAGGFANTGELFF.

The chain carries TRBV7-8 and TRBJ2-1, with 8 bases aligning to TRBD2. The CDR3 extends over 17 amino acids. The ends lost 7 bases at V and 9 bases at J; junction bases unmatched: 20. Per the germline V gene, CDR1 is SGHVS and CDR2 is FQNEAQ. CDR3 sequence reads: CASTPLIAAGGRPEQFF. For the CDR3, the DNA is TGTGCCAGCACCCCACTAATAGCGGCGGGGGGCCGACCTGAGCAGTTCTTC.

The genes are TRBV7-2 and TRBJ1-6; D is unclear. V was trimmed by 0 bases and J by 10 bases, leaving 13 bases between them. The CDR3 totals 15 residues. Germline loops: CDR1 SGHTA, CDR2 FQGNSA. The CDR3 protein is CASSLALNGGSPLHF. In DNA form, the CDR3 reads TGTGCCAGCAGCTTAGCCCTCAACGGAGGATCACCCCTCCACTTT.

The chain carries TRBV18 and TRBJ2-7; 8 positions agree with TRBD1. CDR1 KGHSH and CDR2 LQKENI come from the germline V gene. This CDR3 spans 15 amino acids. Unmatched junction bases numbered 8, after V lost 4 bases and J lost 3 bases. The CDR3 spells CASSHPGQGDYEQYF. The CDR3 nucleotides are TGTGCCAGCTCACATCCTGGACAGGGAGACTACGAGCAGTACTTC.

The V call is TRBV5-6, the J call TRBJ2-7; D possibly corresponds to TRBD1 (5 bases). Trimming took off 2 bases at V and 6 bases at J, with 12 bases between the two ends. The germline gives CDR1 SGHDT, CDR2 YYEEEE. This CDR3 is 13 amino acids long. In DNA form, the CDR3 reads TGTGCCAGCAGCTTTTCCAGGGTAGGCGAGCAGTACGTC. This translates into CASSFSRVGEQYV.

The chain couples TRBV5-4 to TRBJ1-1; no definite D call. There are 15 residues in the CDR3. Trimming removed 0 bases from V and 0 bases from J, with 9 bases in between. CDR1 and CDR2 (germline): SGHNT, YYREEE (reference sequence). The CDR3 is CASSLVVSLNTEAFF. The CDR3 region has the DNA TGTGCCAGCAGCTTGGTTGTGAGCCTGAACACTGAAGCTTTCTTT.

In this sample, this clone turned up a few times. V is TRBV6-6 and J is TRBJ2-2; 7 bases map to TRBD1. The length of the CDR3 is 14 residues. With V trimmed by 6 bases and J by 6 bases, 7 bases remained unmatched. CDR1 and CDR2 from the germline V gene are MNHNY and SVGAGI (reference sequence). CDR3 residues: CASSEPTGAGELFF. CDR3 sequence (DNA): TGTGCCAGCAGCGAGCCTACAGGGGCCGGGGAGCTGTTTTTT.